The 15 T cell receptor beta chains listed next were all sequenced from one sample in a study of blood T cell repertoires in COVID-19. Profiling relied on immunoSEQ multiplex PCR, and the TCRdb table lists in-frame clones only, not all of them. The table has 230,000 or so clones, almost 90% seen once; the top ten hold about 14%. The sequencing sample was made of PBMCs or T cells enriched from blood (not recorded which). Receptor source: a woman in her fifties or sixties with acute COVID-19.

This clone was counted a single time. In nucleotides, the CDR3 is TGTGCCAGCAGCCAAGATGGCCTAGCGGGGGGGATATACAATGAGCAGTTCTTC. Protein sequence: CASSQDGLAGGIYNEQFF. V and J are TRBV4-2 and TRBJ2-1, with 12 bases fitting TRBD2. CDR3 length equals 18 residues. Germline lookup yields CDR1 LGHNA and CDR2 YNFKEQ. V lost 0 bases, J lost 4 bases, and 7 bases stayed unmatched.

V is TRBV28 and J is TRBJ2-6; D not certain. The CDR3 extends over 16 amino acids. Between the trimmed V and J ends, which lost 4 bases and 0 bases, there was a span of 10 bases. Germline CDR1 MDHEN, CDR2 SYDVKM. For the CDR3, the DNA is TGTGCCAGCAGTTCCCCCGCCGGCTCTGGGGCCAACGTCCTGACTTTC. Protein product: CASSSPAGSGANVLTF.

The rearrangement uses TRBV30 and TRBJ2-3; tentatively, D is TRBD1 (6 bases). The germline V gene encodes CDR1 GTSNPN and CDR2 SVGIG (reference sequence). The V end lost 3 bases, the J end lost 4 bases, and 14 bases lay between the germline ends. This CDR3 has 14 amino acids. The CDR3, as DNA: TGTGCCTGGAGAGGGGCAGGGGTCCCAGATACGCAGTATTTT. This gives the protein CAWRGAGVPDTQYF. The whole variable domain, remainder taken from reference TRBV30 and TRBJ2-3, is SQTIHQWPATLVQPVGSPLSLECTVEGTSNPNLYWYRQAAGRGLQLLFYSVGIGQISSEVPQNLSASRPQDRQFILSSKKLLLSDSGFYLCAWRGAGVPDTQYFGPGTRLTVL.

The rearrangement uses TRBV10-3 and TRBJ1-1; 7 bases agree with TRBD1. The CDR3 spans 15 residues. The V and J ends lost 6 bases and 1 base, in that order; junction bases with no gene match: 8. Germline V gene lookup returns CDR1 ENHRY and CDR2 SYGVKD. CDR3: CAIRKGGAENTEAFF. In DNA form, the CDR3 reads TGTGCCATCAGGAAAGGGGGCGCGGAGAACACTGAAGCTTTCTTT.

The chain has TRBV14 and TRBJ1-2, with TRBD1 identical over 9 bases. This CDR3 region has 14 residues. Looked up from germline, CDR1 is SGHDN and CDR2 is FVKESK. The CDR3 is CASNPGQGVYGYTF. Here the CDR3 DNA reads TGTGCATCCAACCCGGGACAGGGTGTATATGGCTACACCTTC.

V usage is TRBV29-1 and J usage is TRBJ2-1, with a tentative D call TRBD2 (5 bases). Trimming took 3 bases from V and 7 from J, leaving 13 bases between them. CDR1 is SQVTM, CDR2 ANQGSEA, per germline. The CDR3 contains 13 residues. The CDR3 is CSVDRGPGNEQFF. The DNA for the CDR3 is TGCAGCGTTGATAGAGGGCCTGGGAATGAGCAGTTCTTC.

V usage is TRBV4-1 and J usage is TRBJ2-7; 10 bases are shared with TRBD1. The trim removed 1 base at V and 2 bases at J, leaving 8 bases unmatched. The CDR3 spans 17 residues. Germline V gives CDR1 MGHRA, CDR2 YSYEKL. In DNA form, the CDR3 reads TGCGCCAGCAGCCAAGCCCCGCGGACAGGGGGAGCCTACGAGCAGTACTTC. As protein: CASSQAPRTGGAYEQYF.

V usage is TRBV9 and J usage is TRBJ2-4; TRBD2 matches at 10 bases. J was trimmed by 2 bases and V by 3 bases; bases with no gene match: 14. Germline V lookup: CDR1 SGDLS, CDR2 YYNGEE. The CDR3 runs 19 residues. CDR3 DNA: TGTGCCAGCAGCGCTCAGACGGGACTAGCGAGAGATTCCAAAAACATTCAGTACTTC. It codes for CASSAQTGLARDSKNIQYF.

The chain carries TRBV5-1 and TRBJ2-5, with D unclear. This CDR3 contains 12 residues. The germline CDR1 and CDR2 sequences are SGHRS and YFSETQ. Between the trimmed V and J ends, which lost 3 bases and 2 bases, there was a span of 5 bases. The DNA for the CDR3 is TGCGCCAGCAGCTCCAGTCAAGAGACCCAGTACTTC. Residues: CASSSSQETQYF.

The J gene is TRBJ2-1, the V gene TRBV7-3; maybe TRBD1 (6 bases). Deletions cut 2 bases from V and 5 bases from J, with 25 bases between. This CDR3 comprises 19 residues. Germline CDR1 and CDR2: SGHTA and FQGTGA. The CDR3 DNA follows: TGTGCCAGCAGCTTACCACGCCACAACGACAGGCTGATCGACAATGAGCAGTTCTTC. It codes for CASSLPRHNDRLIDNEQFF.

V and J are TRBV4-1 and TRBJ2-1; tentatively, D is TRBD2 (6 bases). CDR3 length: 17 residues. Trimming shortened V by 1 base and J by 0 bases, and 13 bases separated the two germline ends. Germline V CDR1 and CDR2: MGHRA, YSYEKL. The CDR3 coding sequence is TGCGCCAGCAGCCAAGTGGGACTTCAGAGCTCCTACAATGAGCAGTTCTTC. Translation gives CASSQVGLQSSYNEQFF.

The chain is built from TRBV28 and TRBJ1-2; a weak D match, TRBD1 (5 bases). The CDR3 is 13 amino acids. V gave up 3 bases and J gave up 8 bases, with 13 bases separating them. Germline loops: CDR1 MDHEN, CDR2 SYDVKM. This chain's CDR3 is CASSFGARAGYTF. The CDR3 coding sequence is TGTGCCAGCAGTTTTGGGGCCAGGGCGGGCTACACCTTC.

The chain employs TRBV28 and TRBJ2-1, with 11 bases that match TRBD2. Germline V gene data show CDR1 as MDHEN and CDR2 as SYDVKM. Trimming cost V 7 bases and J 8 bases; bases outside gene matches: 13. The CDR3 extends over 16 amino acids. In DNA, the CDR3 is TGTGCCAGCACAGTTAGCGGGAGGGCCGGGAGAGATGAGCAGTTCTTC. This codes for CASTVSGRAGRDEQFF. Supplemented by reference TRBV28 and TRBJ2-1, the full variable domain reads DVKVTQSSRYLVKRTGEKVFLECVQDMDHENMFWYRQDPGLGLRLIYFSYDVKMKEKGDIPEGYSVSREKKERFSLILESASTNQTSMYLCASTVSGRAGRDEQFFGPGTRLTVL.

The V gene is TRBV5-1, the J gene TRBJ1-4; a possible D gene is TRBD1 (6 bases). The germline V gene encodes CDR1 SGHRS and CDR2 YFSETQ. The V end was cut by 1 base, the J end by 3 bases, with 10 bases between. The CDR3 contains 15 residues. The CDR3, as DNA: TGCGCCAGCAGCTTGTTACAGGGCGCTAATGAAAAACTGTTTTTT. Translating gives CASSLLQGANEKLFF.

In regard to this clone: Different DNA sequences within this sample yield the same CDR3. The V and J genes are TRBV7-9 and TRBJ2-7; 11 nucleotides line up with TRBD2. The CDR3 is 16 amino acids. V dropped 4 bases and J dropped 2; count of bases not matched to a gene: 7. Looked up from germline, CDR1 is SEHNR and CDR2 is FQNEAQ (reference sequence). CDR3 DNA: TGTGCCAGCAGCTCGGGGACTAGCGGATCCCCCTACGAGCAGTACTTC. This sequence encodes CASSSGTSGSPYEQYF.